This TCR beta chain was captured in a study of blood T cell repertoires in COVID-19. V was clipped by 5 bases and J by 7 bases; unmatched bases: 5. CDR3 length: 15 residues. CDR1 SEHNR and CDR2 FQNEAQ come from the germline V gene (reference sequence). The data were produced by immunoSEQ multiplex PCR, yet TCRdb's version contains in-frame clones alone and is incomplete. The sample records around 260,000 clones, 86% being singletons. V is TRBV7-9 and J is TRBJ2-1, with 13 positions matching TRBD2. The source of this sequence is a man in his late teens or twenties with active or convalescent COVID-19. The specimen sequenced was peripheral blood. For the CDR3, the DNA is TGTGCCAGCAGCCTACCGGGACTAGCGGGGAATGAGCAGTTCTTC. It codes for CASSLPGLAGNEQFF.